The 14 T cell receptor beta chains given below trace back to one sample, sequenced in a study of OX40 agonist ivuxolimab in advanced cancers. Sequenced by immunoSEQ multiplex PCR; TCRdb stores in-frame clones only, minus some. The sample gives 68,000 or so clones, 84% of which show up once; less than 2.5% is in the top ten. The sample was CD4+ or CD8+ T cells sorted from blood, taken in a trial of the OX40 agonist ivuxolimab. The source is an adult with an advanced solid tumor such as melanoma, head and neck, liver or kidney cancer.

J is TRBJ1-3 and V is TRBV5-8; D perhaps matches TRBD1 (6 bases). V lost 2 bases to trimming and J lost 2 bases, with 8 bases between them. Germline V gives CDR1 SGHTS, CDR2 YDEGEE. The CDR3 is 14 residues long. The CDR3 DNA sequence: TGTGCCAGCAGCTTTACAGGGACTGGAAACACCATATATTTT. Its translation: CASSFTGTGNTIYF. Supplemented by reference TRBV5-8 and TRBJ1-3, the full variable domain reads EAGVTQSPTHLIKTRGQQATLRCSPISGHTSVYWYQQALGLGLQFLLWYDEGEERNRGNFPPRFSGRQFPNYSSELNVNALELEDSALYLCASSFTGTGNTIYFGEGSWLTVV.

Only one count was recorded for this clone. J is TRBJ2-5 and V is TRBV30, with D perhaps TRBD2 (6 bases). Germline lookup yields CDR1 GTSNPN and CDR2 SVGIG (reference sequence). CDR3 length: 15 amino acids. With 0 bases removed from V and 3 bases from J, the gap between germline ends came to 14 bases. CDR3 in amino acids: CAWSVVGGAKETQYF. The CDR3 region has the DNA TGTGCCTGGAGTGTAGTTGGAGGGGCAAAAGAGACCCAGTACTTC.

J is TRBJ2-7 and V is TRBV6-5; 7 nucleotides agree with TRBD1. From germline, CDR1 is MNHEY and CDR2 SVGAGI. Germline trimming cut 0 bases from V and 3 bases from J; bases unmatched to any gene: 8. This CDR3 has 16 amino acids. The CDR3 spells CASSYSYRGYLYEQYF. The CDR3 DNA reads as TGTGCCAGCAGTTACTCGTACAGGGGTTACCTCTACGAGCAGTACTTC.

The rearrangement uses TRBV27 and TRBJ1-2; D ambiguous. The CDR3 covers 13 residues. The germline V and J ends were trimmed by 6 bases and 0 bases, with 8 bases remaining between them. The germline gives CDR1 MNHEY, CDR2 SMNVEV (reference sequence). Here the CDR3 reads CASSLQSNYGYTF. The CDR3 bases are TGTGCCAGCAGCTTACAGTCTAACTATGGCTACACCTTC.

The chain employs TRBV15 and TRBJ1-2; no clear D gene. V lost 1 base and J 5 bases, leaving 5 bases between the germline ends. The CDR3 covers 12 residues. Per germline, CDR1 LNHNV and CDR2 YYDKDF (reference sequence). The CDR3 coding sequence is TGTGCCACCAGCAGAGTTCAGTATGGCTACACCTTC. It yields the protein CATSRVQYGYTF.

V is TRBV2 and J is TRBJ1-2, with a possible D match to TRBD1 (6 bases). Looked up from germline, CDR1 is SNHLY and CDR2 is FYNNEI. The CDR3 spans 12 residues. V lost 6 bases, J lost 5 bases, and 10 bases lay in between. The DNA of the CDR3 is TGTGCCAGCAGGGGGGCGGGGTATGGCTACACCTTC. Encoded protein: CASRGAGYGYTF. The variable domain in full, with the rest retrieved from reference TRBV2 and TRBJ1-2, is EPEVTQTPSHQVTQMGQEVILRCVPISNHLYFYWYRQILGQKVEFLVSFYNNEISEKSEIFDDQFSVERPDGSNFTLKIRSTKLEDSAMYFCASRGAGYGYTFGSGTRLTVV.

There are a few counts of this clone. The chain carries TRBV11-2 and TRBJ2-7; no reliable D call. V was shortened by 5 bases and J by 1 base, with 12 bases between the two germline ends. CDR3 length: 14 residues. Germline CDR1 is SGHAT and CDR2 is FQNNGV. CDR3 region: CASSPRPNSYEQYF. The CDR3 region has the DNA TGTGCCAGCAGCCCACGACCGAATTCCTACGAGCAGTACTTC.

J is TRBJ2-7 and V is TRBV2; 7 nucleotides align to TRBD1. J was trimmed by 7 bases and V by 4 bases; bases with no gene match: 13. This CDR3 has 15 residues. CDR1 is SNHLY and CDR2 is FYNNEI in the germline V gene. The CDR3 protein is CASSARTGPFREQYF. CDR3 bases: TGTGCCAGCAGTGCTAGGACAGGTCCATTTAGGGAGCAGTACTTC.

The V gene is TRBV5-1, the J gene TRBJ2-7; D tentatively fits TRBD1 or TRBD2 (5 bases each). Germline CDR1 reads SGHRS; CDR2 reads YFSETQ. The CDR3 extends over 14 amino acids. The ends were cut back, 0 bases at V and 3 bases at J, with 10 bases in the middle. CDR3 in amino acids: CASSLVGTNYEQYF. CDR3 DNA: TGCGCCAGCAGCTTGGTAGGGACCAACTACGAGCAGTACTTC.

V gene TRBV7-7 combines with J gene TRBJ2-5; tentatively, D is TRBD1 or TRBD2 (7 bases each). The CDR3 spans 13 residues. The germline V gene has CDR1 SSHAT and CDR2 FNYEAQ (reference sequence). Trimming took 5 bases from V and 5 from J, leaving 12 bases between them. The CDR3 protein is CASSIQGGETQYF. Here the CDR3 DNA reads TGTGCCAGCAGCATCCAGGGGGGGGAGACCCAGTACTTC.

The chain joins TRBV7-3 to TRBJ2-3, with a weak D call TRBD2 (5 bases). V gave up 2 bases and J gave up 0 bases, with 9 bases separating them. Germline V gene sequence: CDR1 SGHTA, CDR2 FQGTGA. The CDR3 extends over 15 amino acids. In nucleotides, the CDR3 is TGTGCCAGCAGCTTACAAGGCGGGAGCACAGATACGCAGTATTTT. Amino acid sequence: CASSLQGGSTDTQYF.

The chain employs TRBV27 and TRBJ2-7; D might be TRBD1 (7 bases). Germline CDR1 reads MNHEY; CDR2 reads SMNVEV (reference sequence). The germline V and J ends were trimmed by 3 bases and 3 bases, with 9 bases remaining between them. This CDR3 comprises 13 residues. The CDR3 spells CASSFQGGYEQYF. CDR3 in DNA: TGTGCCAGCAGTTTTCAGGGGGGCTACGAGCAGTACTTC.

The chain carries TRBV9 and TRBJ2-3; the D gene is possibly TRBD2 (7 bases). Germline V lookup: CDR1 SGDLS, CDR2 YYNGEE. Trimming removed 6 bases at V and 3 bases at J, with 17 bases between. This CDR3 has 15 residues. As DNA, the CDR3 is TGTGCCAGCACCCCATTGGGGGGGCGAACAGATACGCAGTATTTT. This sequence encodes CASTPLGGRTDTQYF.

The chain carries TRBV2 and TRBJ2-7, with a weak D call TRBD2 (5 bases). The V and J ends lost 4 bases and 6 bases respectively, with 13 bases between them. Germline V gene sequence: CDR1 SNHLY, CDR2 FYNNEI. The CDR3 is made up of 13 amino acids. This CDR3 reads CASSAGGHREQYF. CDR3 coding DNA: TGTGCCAGCAGTGCAGGAGGCCACCGCGAGCAGTACTTC.